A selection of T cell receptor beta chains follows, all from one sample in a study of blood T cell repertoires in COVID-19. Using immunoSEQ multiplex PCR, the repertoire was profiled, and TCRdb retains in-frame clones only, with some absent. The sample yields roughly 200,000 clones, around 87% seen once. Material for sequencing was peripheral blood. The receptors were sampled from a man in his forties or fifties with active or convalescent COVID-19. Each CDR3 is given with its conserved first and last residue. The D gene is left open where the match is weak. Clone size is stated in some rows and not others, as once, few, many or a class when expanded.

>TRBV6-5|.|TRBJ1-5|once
TGTGCCAGCAGGGACCCGACAGAACAATCAGCCCAGCATTTT
CASRDPTEQSAQHF
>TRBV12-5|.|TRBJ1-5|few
TGTGCTAGTGGTTTGCAGGGATTGAGCAATCAGCCCCAGCATTTT
CASGLQGLSNQPQHF
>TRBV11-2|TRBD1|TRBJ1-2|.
TGTGCCAGCAGCTTAGGGACAGGGAACTATGGCTACACCTTC
CASSLGTGNYGYTF
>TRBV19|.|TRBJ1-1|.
TGTGCCAGTAGGGGGGGGAACACTGAAGCTTTCTTT
CASRGGNTEAFF
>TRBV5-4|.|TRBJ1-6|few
TGTGCCAGCAGCTTGGCCAGGGGAAATTATTCACCCCTCCACTTT
CASSLARGNYSPLHF
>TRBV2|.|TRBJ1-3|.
TGTGCCAGCGACTGGGGGGGAACCATATATTTT
CASDWGGTIYF
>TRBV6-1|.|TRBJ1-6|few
TGTGCCAGCAGTGAAGGGGCCGTCTCACCCCTCCACTTT
CASSEGAVSPLHF
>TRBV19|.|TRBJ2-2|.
TGTGCCAGTAGTAAAAGCGGAGGCAACACCGGGGAGCTGTTTTTT
CASSKSGGNTGELFF
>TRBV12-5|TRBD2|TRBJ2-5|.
TGTGCTAGTGGCCCAGCGGGGGGGCAGGAGACCCAGTACTTC
CASGPAGGQETQYF
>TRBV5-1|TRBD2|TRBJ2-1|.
TGCGCCAGCAGCCCCGGTCGTGGAGCGGGGGGTTACAATGAGCAGTTCTTC
CASSPGRGAGGYNEQFF
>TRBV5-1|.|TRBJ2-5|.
TGCGCCAGCAGCACCGGGAGCCAAGAGACCCAGTACTTC
CASSTGSQETQYF
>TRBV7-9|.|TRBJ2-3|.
TGTGCCAGCAGCTTCGTGCGGGCCAGAGATACGCAGTATTTT
CASSFVRARDTQYF
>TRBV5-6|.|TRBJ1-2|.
TGTGCCAGCAGCTTGGACAGGGTTACCTATGGCTACACCTTC
CASSLDRVTYGYTF
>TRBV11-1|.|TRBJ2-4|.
TGTGCCAGCAGCAGGGGGAACATTCAGTACTTC
CASSRGNIQYF
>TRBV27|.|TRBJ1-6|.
TGTGCCAGCAGTTTCCTAACCACAGGGATCTATAATTCACCCCTCCACTTT
CASSFLTTGIYNSPLHF
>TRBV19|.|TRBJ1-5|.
TGTGCCAGTAGTATAGCTGAGTATAGCAATCAGCCCCAGCATTTT
CASSIAEYSNQPQHF
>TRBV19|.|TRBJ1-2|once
TGTGCCAGTACCAAACCCGGCCAGGAGGGCTCTAGTGGCTACACCTTC
CASTKPGQEGSSGYTF
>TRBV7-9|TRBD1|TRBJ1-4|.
TGTGCCAGCAGCGAGACAGGGGGCACTAATGAAAAACTGTTTTTT
CASSETGGTNEKLFF
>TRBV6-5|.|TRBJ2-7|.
TGTGCCAGCACCGCTCAGGGGACCCACGAGCAGTACTTC
CASTAQGTHEQYF
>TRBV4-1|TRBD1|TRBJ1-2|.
TGCGCCAGCGGGGACAGGGGACTTAGCTATGGCTACACCTTC
CASGDRGLSYGYTF
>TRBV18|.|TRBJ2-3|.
TGTGCCAGCTCACCGGATCGTGAGGGAACAGATACGCAGTATTTT
CASSPDREGTDTQYF
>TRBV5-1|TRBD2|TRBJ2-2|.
TGCGCCAGCAGCTTGAATAGCGGGACGGCGAACACCGGGGAGCTGTTTTTT
CASSLNSGTANTGELFF
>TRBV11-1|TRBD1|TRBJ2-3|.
TGTGCCAGCAGCTTTGGTCAGGGGGCATCAGATACGCAGTATTTT
CASSFGQGASDTQYF
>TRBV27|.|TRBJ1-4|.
TGTGCCAGCAGTTCGGGAAGGGAAAAACTGTTTTTT
CASSSGREKLFF
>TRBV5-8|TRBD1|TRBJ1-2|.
TGTGCCAGCAGCTTGATAGGGGACAGGATGGGCTACACCTTC
CASSLIGDRMGYTF
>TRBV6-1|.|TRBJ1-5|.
TGTGCCAGCAGTGAAAGCGGGGCGGGCAATCAGCCCCAGCATTTT
CASSESGAGNQPQHF
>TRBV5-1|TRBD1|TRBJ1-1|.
TGCGCCAGCAGCTGGCAGGGGGAGAACACTGAAGCTTTCTTT
CASSWQGENTEAFF
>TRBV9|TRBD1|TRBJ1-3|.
TGTGCCAGCAGCTTTGGACAGGCCACTGGAAACACCATATATTTT
CASSFGQATGNTIYF
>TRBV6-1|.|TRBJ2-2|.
TGTGCCAGCAGTGAATTTTGGGGAGGACCTTACGACACCGGGGAGCTGTTTTTT
CASSEFWGGPYDTGELFF
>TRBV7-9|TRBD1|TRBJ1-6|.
TGTGCCAGCAGCTTAGAACCGGGACAGGGAAATTCACCCCTCCACTTT
CASSLEPGQGNSPLHF
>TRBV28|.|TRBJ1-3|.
TGTGCCAGCAGTTACGGGGGAAGCTCTGGAAACACCATATATTTT
CASSYGGSSGNTIYF
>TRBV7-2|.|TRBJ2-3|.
TGTGCCAGCAGCCCTCCTACAGATACGCAGTATTTT
CASSPPTDTQYF
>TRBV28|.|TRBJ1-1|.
TGTGCCAGCAGTTTAAGGCCGGGAGAAGCTTTCTTT
CASSLRPGEAFF
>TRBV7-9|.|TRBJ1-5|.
TGTGCCAGCAGCTTAGGGACGGGAAATCAGCCCCAGCATTTT
CASSLGTGNQPQHF
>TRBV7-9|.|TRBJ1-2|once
TGTGCCAGCCCGGATGGCTACACCTTC
CASPDGYTF
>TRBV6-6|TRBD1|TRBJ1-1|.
TGTGCCAGCAGTACTCGGGACAGGGGGCACGAGACTTTCTTT
CASSTRDRGHETFF
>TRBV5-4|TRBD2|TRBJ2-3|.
TGTGCCAGCTTGTCTAGCGGGGGGGCCGATACGCAGTATTTT
CASLSSGGADTQYF
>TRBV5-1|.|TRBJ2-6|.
TGCGCCAGCAGCTTGGAACACGCTGGCGTCCTGACTTTC
CASSLEHAGVLTF
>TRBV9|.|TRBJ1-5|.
TGTGCCAGCAGCGAGGGGGTATCGGACAATCAGCCCCAGCATTTT
CASSEGVSDNQPQHF
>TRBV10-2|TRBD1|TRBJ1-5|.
TGCGCCAGCAGTGAGTCAACAGGGGCGCAACAGCCCCAGCATTTT
CASSESTGAQQPQHF
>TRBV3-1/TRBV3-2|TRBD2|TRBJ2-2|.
TGTGCCAGCAGCCACCTGACTAGCGGGGAGGGTGGAACCGGGGAGCTGTTTTTT
CASSHLTSGEGGTGELFF
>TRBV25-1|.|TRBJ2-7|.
TGTGCCAGCAGTGATAGAAAGAAGGCGGGCAGGTTTTACGAGCAGTACTTC
CASSDRKKAGRFYEQYF
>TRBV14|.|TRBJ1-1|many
TGTGCCAGCAGCCCACTAGGGGAATTGGGGGCCGGATTTGAAGCTTTCTTT
CASSPLGELGAGFEAFF
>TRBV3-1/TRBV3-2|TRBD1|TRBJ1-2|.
TGTGCCAGCAGCCAAGACCCCGGGACAGGGGGCAGCTACACCTTC
CASSQDPGTGGSYTF
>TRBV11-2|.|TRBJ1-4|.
TGTGCCAGCAGCTTAGCCCGAGGTGACTATGAAAAACTGTTTTTT
CASSLARGDYEKLFF
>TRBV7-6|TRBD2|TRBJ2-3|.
TGTGCCAGCAGCTTACGTTTTAGCGGGGTGGATACGCAGTATTTT
CASSLRFSGVDTQYF
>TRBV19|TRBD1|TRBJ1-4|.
TGTGCCAGTATCTCGGACAGGGGAGGAGAAAAACTGTTTTTT
CASISDRGGEKLFF